This T cell receptor beta chain was identified during a study of PD-1 blockade in classical Hodgkin lymphoma. Study-wide results and limits: The causes of the repertoire differences, possibly disease activity or prior therapy, remain undefined. Newly diagnosed patients were said to have less baseline TCR diversity than healthy donors did.

V was cut by 1 base and J by 1 base, with 4 bases left in between. Germline-derived CDR1 and CDR2 are MGHRA and YSYEKL. The CDR3 length is 13 residues. With respect to this clone: Its antigen is not identified.

The time point denotes: newly diagnosed, previously untreated cHL patient sample. Negative magnetic selection isolated CD4+ T cells from thawed PBMCs. Method: immunoSEQ multiplex PCR; TCRdb's copy keeps in-frame clones and lacks some. The table records nearly 25,000 clones, about 90% of them present only once. The chain carries TRBV4-1 and TRBJ2-5; no reliable D call. This clonotype was obtained from a human donor with classical Hodgkin lymphoma. The source material was CD4+ T cells from blood. The DNA for the CDR3 is TGCGCCAGCAGCCAAGGGCCCCAAGAGACCCAGTACTTC. It encodes CASSQGPQETQYF.